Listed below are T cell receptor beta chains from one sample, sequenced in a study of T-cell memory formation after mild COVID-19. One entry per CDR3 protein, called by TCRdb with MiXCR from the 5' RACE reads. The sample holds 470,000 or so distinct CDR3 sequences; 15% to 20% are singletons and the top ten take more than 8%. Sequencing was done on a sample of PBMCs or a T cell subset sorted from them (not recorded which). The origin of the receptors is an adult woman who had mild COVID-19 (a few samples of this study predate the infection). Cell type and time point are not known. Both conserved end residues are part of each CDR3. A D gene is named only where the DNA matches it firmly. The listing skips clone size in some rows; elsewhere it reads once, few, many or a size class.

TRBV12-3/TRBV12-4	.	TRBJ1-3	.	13	CASSRASGNTIYF	TGTGCCAGCAGCCGGGCGTCCGGAAACACCATATATTTT
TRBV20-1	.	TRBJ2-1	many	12	CSASSRDNEQFF	TGCAGTGCTAGCTCGAGGGACAATGAGCAGTTCTTC
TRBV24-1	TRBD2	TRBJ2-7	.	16	CATSEGGLAGDNEQYF	TGTGCCACCAGTGAAGGGGGACTAGCGGGAGACAACGAGCAGTACTTC
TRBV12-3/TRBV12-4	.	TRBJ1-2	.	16	CASSARQVLLNYGYTF	TGTGCCAGCAGTGCTCGGCAGGTATTATTGAACTATGGCTACACCTTC
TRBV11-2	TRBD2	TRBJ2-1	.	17	CASSLGPGTSGIDEQFF	TGTGCCAGCAGCTTAGGCCCCGGGACTAGCGGGATCGATGAGCAGTTCTTC
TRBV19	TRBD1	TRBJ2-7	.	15	CASSIAQGAHYEQYF	TGTGCCAGTAGTATAGCGCAGGGGGCGCACTACGAGCAGTACTTC
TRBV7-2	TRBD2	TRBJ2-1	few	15	CASSLLAGGPGEQFF	TGTGCCAGCAGCTTACTAGCGGGAGGACCCGGTGAGCAGTTCTTC
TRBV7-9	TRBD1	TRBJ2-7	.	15	CASSPRQGVPYEQYF	TGTGCCAGCAGCCCAAGACAGGGGGTCCCCTACGAGCAGTACTTC
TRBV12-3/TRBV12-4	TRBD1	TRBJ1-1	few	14	CASRQQGANTEAFF	TGTGCCAGCAGGCAACAGGGGGCGAACACTGAAGCTTTCTTT
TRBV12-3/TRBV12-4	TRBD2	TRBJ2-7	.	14	CASSFSGRPYEQYF	TGTGCCAGCAGTTTCAGCGGGAGGCCCTACGAGCAGTACTTC
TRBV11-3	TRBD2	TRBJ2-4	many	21	CASSLGGSGIGLGAAKNIQYF	TGTGCCAGCAGCTTAGGAGGTAGCGGGATCGGGCTGGGGGCGGCCAAAAACATTCAGTACTTC
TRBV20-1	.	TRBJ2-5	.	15	CSARDPQTGQETQYF	TGCAGTGCTAGAGATCCGCAAACTGGGCAAGAGACCCAGTACTTC
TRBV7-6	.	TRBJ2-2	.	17	CASSPHTATASAGELFF	TGTGCCAGCAGCCCACACACCGCGACAGCTAGTGCCGGGGAGCTGTTTTTT
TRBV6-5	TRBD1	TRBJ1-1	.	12	CASLGQEAEAFF	TGTGCCAGCTTAGGACAGGAAGCTGAAGCTTTCTTT
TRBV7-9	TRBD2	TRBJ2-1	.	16	CASRPLAGTSYNEQFF	TGTGCCAGCAGACCCTTAGCGGGAACGTCCTACAATGAGCAGTTCTTC
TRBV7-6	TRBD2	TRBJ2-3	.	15	CASSLGSGVTDTQYF	TGTGCCAGCAGCTTAGGTAGCGGGGTCACAGATACGCAGTATTTT
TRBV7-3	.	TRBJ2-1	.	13	CASSSRQYNEQFF	TGTGCCAGCAGCTCGAGACAGTACAATGAGCAGTTCTTC
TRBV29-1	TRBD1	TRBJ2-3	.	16	CSVVYAPEGGADTQYF	TGCAGCGTTGTCTACGCGCCGGAAGGGGGCGCAGATACGCAGTATTTT
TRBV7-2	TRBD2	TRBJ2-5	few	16	CASSLDLAGGAETQYF	TGTGCCAGCAGCTTAGACTTAGCGGGAGGGGCAGAGACCCAGTACTTC
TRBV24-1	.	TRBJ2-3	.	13	CATSANEVDTQYF	TGTGCCACCAGTGCGAACGAGGTGGATACGCAGTATTTT
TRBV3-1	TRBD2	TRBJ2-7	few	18	CASSQGFPSGRWRYEQYF	TGTGCCAGCAGCCAAGGGTTCCCTAGCGGGAGATGGAGATACGAGCAGTACTTC
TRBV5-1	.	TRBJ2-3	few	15	CASSSNGWETDTQYF	TGCGCCAGCAGCTCAAACGGATGGGAGACAGATACGCAGTATTTT
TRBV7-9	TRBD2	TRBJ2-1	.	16	CASSFEGSREGGEQFF	TGTGCCAGCAGCTTTGAAGGGTCGCGGGAGGGAGGTGAGCAGTTCTTC
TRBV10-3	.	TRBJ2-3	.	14	CATSLEGRADTQYF	TGTGCCACGTCCCTGGAGGGGCGCGCAGATACGCAGTATTTT
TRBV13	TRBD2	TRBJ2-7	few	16	CASSSQTSGATYEQYF	TGTGCCAGCAGCTCCCAGACTAGCGGGGCGACCTACGAGCAGTACTTC
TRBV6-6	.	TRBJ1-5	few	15	CASSLGLMGNQPQHF	TGTGCCAGCAGTCTGGGCCTTATGGGGAATCAGCCCCAGCATTTT
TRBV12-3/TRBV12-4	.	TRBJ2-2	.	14	CASRRDTNTGELFF	TGTGCCAGCAGACGGGACACGAACACCGGGGAGCTGTTTTTT
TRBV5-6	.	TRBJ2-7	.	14	CASSFGQGIYEQYF	TGTGCCAGCAGCTTCGGCCAGGGAATATACGAGCAGTACTTC
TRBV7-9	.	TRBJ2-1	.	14	CASSTQGSYNEQFF	TGTGCCAGCAGCACGCAGGGTTCCTACAATGAGCAGTTCTTC
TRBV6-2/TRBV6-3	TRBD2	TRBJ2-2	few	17	CASSYLAGGPNTGELFF	TGTGCCAGCAGTTACCTAGCGGGGGGGCCGAACACCGGGGAGCTGTTTTTT
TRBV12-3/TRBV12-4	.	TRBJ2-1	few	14	CASTPSLGVGEQFF	TGTGCCAGCACCCCCTCCCTGGGGGTCGGTGAGCAGTTCTTC
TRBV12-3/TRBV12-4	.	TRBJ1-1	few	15	CASSSWTASNTEAFF	TGTGCCAGCAGTTCATGGACGGCTTCGAACACTGAAGCTTTCTTT
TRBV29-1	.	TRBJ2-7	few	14	CSVEWGGRPYEQYF	TGCAGCGTTGAATGGGGGGGCCGTCCCTACGAGCAGTACTTC
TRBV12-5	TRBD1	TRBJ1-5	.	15	CASGLGGQGYQPQHF	TGTGCTAGTGGTTTGGGGGGACAGGGGTATCAGCCCCAGCATTTT
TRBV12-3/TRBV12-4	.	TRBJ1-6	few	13	CASSPQPNSPLHF	TGTGCCAGCAGCCCCCAGCCTAATTCACCCCTCCACTTT
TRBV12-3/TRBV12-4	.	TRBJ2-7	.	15	CASTSGGGPSFEQYF	TGTGCCAGCACTTCCGGAGGGGGCCCATCTTTCGAGCAGTACTTC
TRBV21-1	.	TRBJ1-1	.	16	CASSKGDREWNTEAFF	TGTGCCAGCAGCAAAGGGGACAGGGAATGGAACACTGAAGCTTTCTTT
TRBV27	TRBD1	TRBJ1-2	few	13	CASGQGPNYGYTF	TGTGCCAGCGGACAGGGGCCCAACTATGGCTACACCTTC
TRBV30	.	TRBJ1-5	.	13	CAWSVGGNQPQHF	TGTGCCTGGAGTGTAGGAGGCAATCAGCCCCAGCATTTT
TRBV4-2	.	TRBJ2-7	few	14	CASSQEDSSYEQYF	TGTGCCAGCAGCCAAGAGGACAGCTCCTACGAGCAGTACTTC
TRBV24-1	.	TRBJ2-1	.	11	CATGRNNEQFF	TGTGCCACCGGGAGAAACAATGAGCAGTTCTTC
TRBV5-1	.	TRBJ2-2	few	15	CASSLAWGNTGELFF	TGCGCCAGCAGCTTGGCCTGGGGCAACACCGGGGAGCTGTTTTTT
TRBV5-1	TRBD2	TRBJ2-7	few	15	CASSLEGSGAYEQYF	TGCGCCAGCAGCTTGGAGGGGAGCGGGGCCTACGAGCAGTACTTC
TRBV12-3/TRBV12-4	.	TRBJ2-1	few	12	CASSRRGVEQFF	TGTGCCAGCAGTCGCAGAGGGGTTGAGCAGTTCTTC
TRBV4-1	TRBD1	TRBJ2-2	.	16	CASSRGQGPNTGELFF	TGCGCCAGCAGCCGAGGACAGGGACCGAACACCGGGGAGCTGTTTTTT
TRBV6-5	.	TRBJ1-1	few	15	CASSTVPVRNTEAFF	TGTGCCAGCAGTACGGTCCCAGTGAGGAACACTGAAGCTTTCTTT
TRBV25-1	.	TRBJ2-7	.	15	CASSEVEATSYEQYF	TGTGCCAGCAGTGAGGTGGAGGCAACATCCTACGAGCAGTACTTC
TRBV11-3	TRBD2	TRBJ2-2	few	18	CASSHTSGRYWNTGELFF	TGTGCCAGCAGCCATACTAGCGGGAGGTACTGGAACACCGGGGAGCTGTTTTTT
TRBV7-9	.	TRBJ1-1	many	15	CASSLVGSMNTEAFF	TGTGCCAGCAGCTTAGTTGGCAGTATGAACACTGAAGCTTTCTTT
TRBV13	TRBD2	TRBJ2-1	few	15	CASSSQLAGFNEQFF	TGTGCCAGCAGCTCACAACTAGCGGGGTTCAATGAGCAGTTCTTC
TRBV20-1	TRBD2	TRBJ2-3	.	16	CSASGTSGPRADTQYF	TGCAGTGCCTCCGGGACTAGCGGCCCTAGGGCAGATACGCAGTATTTT